Each of the 22 T cell receptor beta chains below was sequenced from the same sample in a study of shared clonotypes between healthy human individuals. Assay used: immunoSEQ multiplex PCR; TCRdb lists only in-frame clones, some missing. Of about 380,000 clones listed, just over 95% were seen once; the top ten hold about 0.34%. The sample comprised memory CD8+ T cells sorted from blood. Specified subset: CD45RO+ cells pooled with CCR7-negative TemRA cells. Receptors originate from a man in his thirties or forties in good health.

The chain links TRBV27 to TRBJ2-5, with TRBD2 identical over 8 bases. This CDR3 region has 12 residues. Germline CDR1 MNHEY, CDR2 SMNVEV (reference sequence). Trimming removed 4 bases from V and 5 bases from J; junction bases left unmatched: 0. The CDR3 coding sequence is TGTGCCAGCAGTTCTAGCGGGGAGACCCAGTACTTC. Protein: CASSSSGETQYF.

Only a few counts were recorded for this clone. V is TRBV19 and J is TRBJ1-1; unclear D gene. CDR3 length: 15 amino acids. CDR1 and CDR2 from the germline V gene are LNHDA and SQIVND (reference sequence). V was pared by 0 bases and J by 1 base, with 9 bases between. The CDR3 loop reads CASSIEPRGNTEAFF. CDR3 in DNA: TGTGCCAGTAGTATAGAGCCACGGGGGAACACTGAAGCTTTCTTT.

The chain carries TRBV29-1 and TRBJ2-3, with 7 bases identical to TRBD1. The V gene end was trimmed by 8 bases and the J gene end by 0 bases; junction bases not matched to a gene: 5. The CDR3 loop spans 13 amino acids. From germline, CDR1 is SQVTM and CDR2 ANQGSEA. The CDR3 DNA reads TGCAGCATAAGACAGGGCAGCACAGATACGCAGTATTTT. It is translated as CSIRQGSTDTQYF.

As for this clone: Distinct nucleotide sequences in the sample also encode this CDR3. This chain connects TRBV5-1 to TRBJ2-5; D is perhaps TRBD1 (5 bases). The CDR3 extends over 14 amino acids. V lost 0 bases and J 4 bases, leaving 10 bases between the germline ends. Germline V gives CDR1 SGHRS, CDR2 YFSETQ. CDR3 sequence reads: CASSLGQGRETQYF. In DNA, the CDR3 is TGCGCCAGCAGCTTGGGGCAGGGTCGAGAGACCCAGTACTTC.

The CDR3 loop is CASSDGMTYNSPLHF. The CDR3 DNA follows: TGTGCCAGCAGTGACGGGATGACCTATAATTCACCCCTCCACTTT. The genes are TRBV6-1 and TRBJ1-6; D is undetermined. Trimming took off 3 bases at V and 2 bases at J, with 8 bases between the two ends. There are 15 residues in the CDR3. Looked up from germline, CDR1 is MNHNS and CDR2 is SASEGT.

V and J are TRBV7-2 and TRBJ2-1, with TRBD2 matching over 10 bases. CDR3 length equals 16 residues. Trimming at V came to 4 bases and at J to 2 bases, leaving 5 bases not matched to a gene. The V gene's germline CDR1 is SGHTA and CDR2 FQGNSA. Written as DNA, the CDR3 is TGTGCCAGCAGCTGGCAGACTAGCGGGCCCTACAATGAGCAGTTCTTC. Encoded protein: CASSWQTSGPYNEQFF.

This clone was seen once. V gene TRBV6-5 combines with J gene TRBJ2-1; 7 bases map to TRBD2. The CDR3 covers 14 residues. Trimming at V came to 6 bases and at J to 12 bases, leaving 14 bases not matched to a gene. The germline V gene encodes CDR1 MNHEY and CDR2 SVGAGI. The CDR3: CASRTVTSAHGQFF. The CDR3 region has the DNA TGTGCCAGCAGAACCGTCACTAGCGCGCATGGGCAGTTCTTC.

This sequence joins TRBV7-3 and TRBJ2-2; no clear D. This CDR3 contains 14 residues. Germline loops: CDR1 SGHTA, CDR2 FQGTGA. Trimming cost V 4 bases and J 3 bases, with 9 bases left between them. The DNA of the CDR3 is TGTGCCAGCAGCTCCCACAAGCACACCGGGGAGCTGTTTTTT. Protein sequence: CASSSHKHTGELFF.

The chain joins TRBV23-1 to TRBJ2-3, with 7 bases matching TRBD2. TRBV23-1 is classed as an ORF, of uncertain function. V shed 4 bases, J shed 2 bases, and the junction held 12 bases outside the gene matches. The CDR3 has 17 amino acids. The CDR3 loop is CASSLRRVLAATDTQYF. DNA for the CDR3: TGCGCCAGCAGTCTACGCAGGGTGCTAGCGGCCACAGATACGCAGTATTTT.

This rearrangement joins TRBV4-2 to TRBJ1-1, with 12 bases lining up with TRBD1. Trimming cost V 3 bases and J 6 bases; bases outside gene matches: 11. The CDR3 is 17 residues long. Germline V gene data show CDR1 as LGHNA and CDR2 as YNFKEQ. The CDR3 loop reads CASSQGTGGRLRAEAFF. CDR3 bases: TGTGCCAGCAGCCAGGGGACAGGGGGCCGACTGAGGGCTGAAGCTTTCTTT.

This chain links TRBV2 with TRBJ2-2; unclear D gene. CDR3 length: 14 residues. Germline values: CDR1 SNHLY, CDR2 FYNNEI. The V and J ends lost 8 bases and 7 bases respectively, with 17 bases between them. CDR3 sequence reads: CASAFIISGGELFF. Written as DNA, the CDR3 is TGTGCCAGCGCCTTCATTATATCGGGCGGGGAGCTGTTTTTT. Full variable domain (missing parts from reference TRBV2 and TRBJ2-2): EPEVTQTPSHQVTQMGQEVILRCVPISNHLYFYWYRQILGQKVEFLVSFYNNEISEKSEIFDDQFSVERPDGSNFTLKIRSTKLEDSAMYFCASAFIISGGELFFGEGSRLTVL.

V and J are TRBV6-5 and TRBJ2-5; D possibly corresponds to TRBD2 (6 bases). Looked up from germline, CDR1 is MNHEY and CDR2 is SVGAGI. CDR3 size: 14 residues. Trimming removed 6 bases at V and 5 bases at J, with 16 bases between. In DNA, the CDR3 is TGTGCCAGCAGACCCGGGAGTTTAGGGGAGACCCAGTACTTC. Encoded protein: CASRPGSLGETQYF.

V and J are TRBV5-1 and TRBJ2-1; weak D call: TRBD2 (5 bases). Germline CDR1 and CDR2: SGHRS and YFSETQ. The CDR3 sequence is 16 residues long. Trimming left V 2 bases short and J 4 bases short, with 16 bases between. CDR3 nucleotide sequence: TGCGCCAGCAGCTTTTCGGCTTTGGGAGAGTACAATGAGCAGTTCTTC. Translating it yields CASSFSALGEYNEQFF.

This rearrangement joins TRBV7-9 to TRBJ1-2; D is undetermined. Trimming stripped 0 bases from V and 7 bases from J, with 6 bases between. CDR3 length: 12 residues. CDR1 SEHNR and CDR2 FQNEAQ come from the germline V gene (reference sequence). CDR3: CASSLAGFGYTF. CDR3 nucleotide sequence: TGTGCCAGCAGCTTAGCAGGGTTTGGCTACACCTTC.

The rearrangement uses TRBV7-2 and TRBJ1-3, with 8 bases that match TRBD1. The CDR3 is 14 residues long. Germline V CDR1 and CDR2: SGHTA, FQGNSA. V shed 4 bases, J shed 7 bases, and the junction held 6 bases outside the gene matches. The CDR3 region has the DNA TGTGCCAGCAGCTGGACAGGGCCCCGGAACACCATATATTTT. As protein: CASSWTGPRNTIYF. Filled out from reference TRBV7-2 and TRBJ1-3, the complete variable domain reads GAGVSQSPSNKVTEKGKDVELRCDPISGHTALYWYRQSLGQGLEFLIYFQGNSAPDKSGLPSDRFSAERTGGSVSTLTIQRTQQEDSAVYLCASSWTGPRNTIYFGEGSWLTVV.

The rearrangement joins TRBV6-1 to TRBJ1-2; the match to TRBD1 covers 10 bases. The CDR3 totals 15 residues. CDR1 is MNHNS and CDR2 is SASEGT in the germline V gene. V lost 6 bases, J lost 8 bases, and 12 bases stayed unmatched. The CDR3, as DNA: TGTGCCAGCAGGCTAAGCGGAGACAGGGGGCGAGGCTACACCTTC. It is translated as CASRLSGDRGRGYTF.

The chain joins TRBV18 to TRBJ2-1; 14 bases match TRBD2. With 5 bases clipped from V and 4 bases from J, the junction kept 4 bases outside the gene matches. CDR1 and CDR2 (germline): KGHSH, LQKENI. This CDR3 has 16 residues. The CDR3 DNA reads as TGTGCCAGCTCATCGACTAGCGGGAGGGGGTACAATGAGCAGTTCTTC. It is translated as CASSSTSGRGYNEQFF.

Details on this clone: The same CDR3 also results from other DNA sequences found in this sample. The CDR3 here is CASSLGLAGYNEQFF. As DNA, the CDR3 is TGCGCCAGCAGCCTGGGACTAGCGGGCTACAATGAGCAGTTCTTC. The V and J genes are TRBV5-1 and TRBJ2-1; 12 nucleotides match TRBD2. The germline V gene has CDR1 SGHRS and CDR2 YFSETQ. V lost 4 bases, J lost 3 bases, and 2 bases stayed unmatched. There are 15 residues in the CDR3. Using reference TRBV5-1 and TRBJ2-1 for the parts outside the CDR3, the full variable domain is KAGVTQTPRYLIKTRGQQVTLSCSPISGHRSVSWYQQTPGQGLQFLFEYFSETQRNKGNFPGRFSGRQFSNSRSEMNVSTLELGDSALYLCASSLGLAGYNEQFFGPGTRLTVL.

This rearrangement joins TRBV6-5 to TRBJ2-1; D ambiguous. Germline V gene lookup returns CDR1 MNHEY and CDR2 SVGAGI. The CDR3 length is 11 residues. Trimming cost V 8 bases and J 0 bases, with 2 bases left between them. In nucleotides, the CDR3 is TGTGCCAGCCGCTCCTACAATGAGCAGTTCTTC. Residues: CASRSYNEQFF.

The chain is built from TRBV27 and TRBJ2-1, with TRBD2 identical over 12 bases. The CDR3 has 15 amino acids. Looked up from germline, CDR1 is MNHEY and CDR2 is SMNVEV (reference sequence). V shed 5 bases, J shed 3 bases, and the junction held 2 bases outside the gene matches. As DNA, the CDR3 is TGTGCCAGCAGTCCGGGACTAGCGGGCTACAATGAGCAGTTCTTC. Amino acid sequence: CASSPGLAGYNEQFF.

The V call is TRBV6-5, the J call TRBJ1-2, with 9 bases aligning to TRBD1. CDR3 length equals 15 residues. Trimming cost V 2 bases and J 3 bases; bases outside gene matches: 4. Germline V gene sequence: CDR1 MNHEY, CDR2 SVGAGI. The CDR3 nucleotides are TGTGCCAGCAGTTACGAGGGGACAGGGCACTATGGCTACACCTTC. This gives the protein CASSYEGTGHYGYTF.

This chain links TRBV5-1 with TRBJ2-7; D remains ambiguous. Trimming stripped 4 bases from V and 2 bases from J, with 16 bases between. The CDR3 totals 15 residues. Germline V gene sequence: CDR1 SGHRS, CDR2 YFSETQ. CDR3 protein: CASSISTGRAYEQYF. The CDR3 DNA reads as TGCGCCAGCAGCATCTCGACCGGACGGGCCTACGAGCAGTACTTC.